These T cell receptor beta chains were read from a single sample in a study of vaccination effects on CD4 cells after COVID-19. Data came from immunoSEQ multiplex PCR; TCRdb stores just in-frame clones and leaves some out. The sample includes approximately 28,000 clones, around 75% seen only once; the top ten take about 20%. These receptors lack a known antigen. Specimen: CD4+ T cells from PBMCs cultured with HCoV-NL63 spike peptides, collected before COVID-19 vaccination. Receptors originate from a human donor who received a COVID-19 vaccine. CDR3s include the opening cysteine and the closing phenylalanine or tryptophan. The D gene is left open where the match is weak. A clone size is listed for some rows: how often the clone was seen (once, few, many), or a class if it is expanded.

>TRBV18|TRBJ2-2|.|.
CASSPSGVGELFF
TGTGCCAGCTCACCTTCTGGGGTCGGGGAGCTGTTTTTT
>TRBV19|TRBJ1-5|few|.
CASSPQGRGQPQHF
TGTGCCAGTAGTCCCCAGGGACGGGGCCAGCCCCAGCATTTT
>TRBV6-5|TRBJ2-3|.|.
CASSYGQASYTQYF
TGTGCCAGCAGTTACGGGCAGGCTTCGTATACGCAGTATTTT
>TRBV5-1|TRBJ1-2|.|.
CASSPRDGYGYTF
TGCGCCAGCAGCCCACGGGACGGCTATGGCTACACCTTC
>TRBV4-1|TRBJ1-4|.|.
CASSQRGPFEEKLFF
TGCGCCAGCAGCCAGCGGGGGCCCTTCGAGGAAAAACTGTTTTTT
>TRBV6-5|TRBJ1-2|.|.
CASSRQGSYGYTF
TGTGCCAGCAGCCGTCAGGGGAGCTATGGCTACACCTTC
>TRBV20-1|TRBJ2-3|.|TRBD2
CSASISGGADTQYF
TGCAGTGCTAGTATTAGCGGGGGGGCAGATACGCAGTATTTT
>TRBV2|TRBJ2-5|.|.
CARNSNQETQYF
TGTGCCAGAAACAGCAACCAAGAGACCCAGTACTTC
>TRBV6-1|TRBJ2-7|.|.
CASSERQRFTYEQYF
TGTGCCAGCAGTGAACGACAGAGATTCACCTACGAGCAGTACTTC
>TRBV4-1|TRBJ1-5|.|.
CASSQDPGQGRSQPQHF
TGCGCCAGCAGCCAAGATCCAGGGCAGGGCAGGAGTCAGCCCCAGCATTTT
>TRBV5-5|TRBJ1-1|.|TRBD1
CASSLSGGNTEAFF
TGTGCCAGCAGCTTGTCAGGGGGGAACACTGAAGCTTTCTTT
>TRBV7-8|TRBJ2-3|.|.
CASSLSDSTDTQYF
TGTGCCAGCAGCTTATCAGACTCCACAGATACGCAGTATTTT
>TRBV11-3|TRBJ2-7|.|TRBD1
CASSLARTGRRDEQYF
TGTGCCAGCAGCTTAGCTCGGACAGGGAGGAGGGACGAGCAGTACTTC
>TRBV15|TRBJ2-1|.|.
CATSRGYEQFF
TGTGCCACCAGCAGAGGGTATGAGCAGTTCTTC
>TRBV21-1|TRBJ2-2|.|.
CASSKTGGENTGELFF
TGTGCCAGCAGCAAAACTGGGGGCGAGAACACCGGGGAGCTGTTTTTT
>TRBV11-1|TRBJ1-6|.|.
CASSLTRVSPLHF
TGTGCCAGCAGCTTAACCAGGGTATCACCCCTCCACTTT
>TRBV25-1|TRBJ1-3|.|.
CASSEWTFSGNTIYF
TGTGCCAGCAGTGAATGGACGTTCTCTGGAAACACCATATATTTT
>TRBV2|TRBJ1-2|.|TRBD1
CASRTGQYSFGYTF
TGTGCCAGCAGAACGGGACAGTATTCGTTCGGCTACACCTTC
>TRBV15|TRBJ1-2|.|TRBD1
CATSRPGQETIYGYTF
TGTGCCACCAGCAGACCAGGACAGGAGACGATCTATGGCTACACCTTC
>TRBV28|TRBJ2-3|.|.
CASTPFVGGRDTQYF
TGTGCCAGCACCCCCTTCGTGGGTGGGCGGGATACGCAGTATTTT
>TRBV3-1/TRBV3-2|TRBJ2-3|few|.
CASSQRGTIYTDTQYF
TGTGCCAGCAGCCAGAGGGGGACCATCTACACAGATACGCAGTATTTT
>TRBV7-8|TRBJ2-2|.|TRBD2
CASRAAGGPPGELFF
TGTGCCAGCAGGGCGGCGGGGGGGCCCCCCGGGGAGCTGTTTTTT
>TRBV19|TRBJ1-1|.|.
CASSISWRGNTEAFF
TGTGCCAGTAGTATTAGTTGGAGGGGGAACACTGAAGCTTTCTTT
>TRBV7-3|TRBJ2-2|.|.
CASSPLGGASGELFF
TGTGCCAGCAGCCCCTTGGGGGGGGCCTCCGGGGAGCTGTTTTTT
>TRBV2|TRBJ2-5|.|.
CASRGDPPQTQYF
TGTGCCAGCAGGGGGGACCCCCCTCAGACCCAGTACTTC
>TRBV10-3|TRBJ1-2|.|TRBD1
CAISEAGGNYGYTF
TGTGCCATCAGTGAGGCAGGGGGCAATTATGGCTACACCTTC
>TRBV14|TRBJ1-2|.|.
CASSPDGSYGYTF
TGTGCCAGCAGCCCGGACGGATCCTATGGCTACACCTTC